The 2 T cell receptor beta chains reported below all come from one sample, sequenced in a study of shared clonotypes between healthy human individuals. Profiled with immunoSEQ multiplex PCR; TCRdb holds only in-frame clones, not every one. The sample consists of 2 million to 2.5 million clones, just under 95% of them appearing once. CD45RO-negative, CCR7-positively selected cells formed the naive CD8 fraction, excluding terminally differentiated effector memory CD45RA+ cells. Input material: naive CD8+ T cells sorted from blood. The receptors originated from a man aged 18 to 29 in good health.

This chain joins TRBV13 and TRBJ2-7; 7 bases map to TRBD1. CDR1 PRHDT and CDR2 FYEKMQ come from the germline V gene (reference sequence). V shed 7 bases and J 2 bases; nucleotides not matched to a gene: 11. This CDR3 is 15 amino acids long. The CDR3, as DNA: TGTGCCAGCACCCAATACGGGACAGAGGCCTACGAGCAGTACTTC. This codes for CASTQYGTEAYEQYF.

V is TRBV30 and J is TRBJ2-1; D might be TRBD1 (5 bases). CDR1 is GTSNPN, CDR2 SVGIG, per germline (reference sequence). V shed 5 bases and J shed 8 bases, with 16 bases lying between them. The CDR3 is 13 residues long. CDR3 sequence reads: CAWGPLRGDEQFF. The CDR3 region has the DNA TGTGCCTGGGGCCCCTTAAGGGGCGATGAGCAGTTCTTC.